This is a list of T cell receptor beta chains from one sample in a study of blood T cell repertoires in COVID-19. Only in-frame clones appear in the TCRdb table, and some are missing; sequencing was by immunoSEQ multiplex PCR. Of almost 200,000 clones listed, 86% were seen once; the top ten hold 0.75% to 0.9%. Sequences were obtained from peripheral blood. The receptor source for this set is a woman aged 70-85 years with acute or convalescent COVID-19. Each CDR3 is given with its conserved first and last residue. The D gene is left open where the match is weak. A row's size may be missing; if present it is once, few, many or a size class.

TRBJ2-1 . TRBV7-9 TRBD2 CASSFSGGAPNEQFF TGTGCCAGCAGCTTTAGCGGGGGGGCGCCGAATGAGCAGTTCTTC
TRBJ1-2 . TRBV12-3/TRBV12-4 . CASSFPLAHGYTF TGTGCCAGCAGTTTTCCCCTAGCTCATGGCTACACCTTC
TRBJ2-7 . TRBV18 . CASSPRESSYEQYF TGTGCCAGCTCACCACGGGAGAGCTCCTACGAGCAGTACTTC
TRBJ1-4 once TRBV5-5 TRBD1 CASSLQGATNEKLFF TGTGCCAGCAGCCTACAGGGGGCAACTAATGAAAAACTGTTTTTT
TRBJ2-7 few TRBV11-3 . CASSAAMPTDYEQYF TGTGCCAGCAGCGCCGCTATGCCAACAGATTACGAGCAGTACTTC
TRBJ2-3 . TRBV9 TRBD2 CASSALAGGDTQYF TGTGCCAGCAGCGCACTAGCGGGAGGGGATACGCAGTATTTT
TRBJ2-1 . TRBV29-1 TRBD2 CSAFGTSGRRSYNEQFF TGCAGCGCATTTGGGACTAGCGGGAGGAGATCCTACAATGAGCAGTTCTTC
TRBJ2-1 . TRBV29-1 TRBD2 CSVGSAGGSYNEQFF TGCAGCGTTGGATCGGCGGGGGGGTCGTACAATGAGCAGTTCTTC
TRBJ2-1 . TRBV18 . CASSPRFLARNSYNEQFF TGTGCCAGCTCACCACGTTTTTTAGCGCGAAACTCCTACAATGAGCAGTTCTTC
TRBJ1-2 . TRBV20-1 TRBD1 CSAEGQGGYTF TGCAGTGCTGAGGGACAGGGTGGCTACACCTTC
TRBJ2-5 . TRBV4-1 . CASSLLNRETQYF TGCGCCAGCAGCCTGCTTAACCGGGAGACCCAGTACTTC
TRBJ1-1 . TRBV29-1 . CSVMTGRAGNTEAFF TGCAGCGTTATGACAGGTCGGGCCGGGAACACTGAAGCTTTCTTT
TRBJ1-6 . TRBV10-3 TRBD1 CAISEGDRGDSPLHF TGTGCCATCAGTGAGGGGGACAGGGGCGATTCACCCCTCCACTTT
TRBJ2-3 . TRBV3-1/TRBV3-2 TRBD1 CASSQDRDSRASTQYF TGTGCCAGCAGCCAAGATCGGGACAGTCGGGCATCTACGCAGTATTTT
TRBJ1-5 . TRBV19 . CASSIPGGNQPQHF TGTGCCAGTAGTATCCCAGGGGGCAATCAGCCCCAGCATTTT
TRBJ2-1 . TRBV4-1 . CASSQEASAAYNEQFF TGCGCCAGCAGCCAAGAGGCTAGCGCAGCCTACAATGAGCAGTTCTTC
TRBJ2-1 . TRBV9 . CASSTSGTTYNEQFF TGTGCCAGCAGCACCTCGGGAACTACCTACAATGAGCAGTTCTTC
TRBJ1-1 . TRBV19 TRBD1 CASSIIGQGATEAFF TGTGCCAGTAGTATAATAGGCCAGGGGGCCACTGAAGCTTTCTTT
TRBJ2-2 . TRBV3-1/TRBV3-2 . CASSLWGQGTGELFF TGTGCCAGCAGCCTATGGGGACAAGGGACCGGGGAGCTGTTTTTT
TRBJ1-5 . TRBV3-1/TRBV3-2 . CASSHLGGAQPQHF TGTGCCAGCAGCCACCTTGGGGGGGCTCAGCCCCAGCATTTT
TRBJ2-1 once TRBV5-1 TRBD1 CASSLQGQSSYNEQFF TGCGCCAGCAGCTTACAGGGACAGAGCTCCTACAATGAGCAGTTCTTC
TRBJ1-4 . TRBV10-3 TRBD1 CAIWAGQGNEKLFF TGTGCCATCTGGGCGGGACAGGGGAATGAAAAACTGTTTTTT
TRBJ1-5 . TRBV6-6 . CASSPPGGDQPQHF TGTGCCAGCAGTCCCCCGGGCGGGGATCAGCCCCAGCATTTT
TRBJ2-3 . TRBV5-4 . CASSYRQGGGDTQYF TGTGCCAGCAGCTACAGGCAGGGAGGGGGAGATACGCAGTATTTT
TRBJ1-5 few TRBV4-1 . CASSRTGLGNQPQHF TGCGCCAGCAGCCGGACGGGGTTGGGCAATCAGCCCCAGCATTTT
TRBJ1-4 . TRBV5-1 . CASSLVGGSNEKLFF TGCGCCAGCAGCTTGGTAGGCGGATCTAATGAAAAACTGTTTTTT
TRBJ2-7 . TRBV11-2 . CASSPLRRAGSSYEQYF TGTGCCAGCAGCCCTCTCAGAAGGGCGGGGTCCTCCTACGAGCAGTACTTC
TRBJ2-7 . TRBV7-8 TRBD2 CASSLEVPSGVSSYEQYF TGTGCCAGCAGCTTAGAGGTGCCTAGCGGGGTGAGCTCCTACGAGCAGTACTTC
TRBJ1-1 . TRBV7-8 . CASSPLVTSTEAFF TGTGCCAGCAGCCCACTAGTAACGAGCACTGAAGCTTTCTTT
TRBJ1-2 once TRBV5-1 TRBD1 CASSLTGAGYTF TGCGCCAGCAGCTTAACAGGGGCAGGCTACACCTTC
TRBJ2-3 few TRBV28 . CASRSRAGPGTDTQYF TGTGCCAGCAGATCTCGGGCGGGACCCGGAACAGATACGCAGTATTTT
TRBJ2-2 . TRBV7-2 . CASSPGLGNTGELFF TGTGCCAGCAGTCCAGGGCTCGGGAACACCGGGGAGCTGTTTTTT
TRBJ1-5 . TRBV29-1 TRBD1 CSVAGGNNQPQHF TGCAGCGTTGCAGGGGGTAACAATCAGCCCCAGCATTTT
TRBJ2-1 . TRBV6-5 TRBD1 CASSLVGRGYNEQFF TGTGCCAGCAGCCTAGTAGGCAGGGGGTACAATGAGCAGTTCTTC
TRBJ1-3 . TRBV5-1 . CASSPGTVGNTIYF TGCGCCAGCAGCCCCGGGACTGTTGGAAACACCATATATTTT
TRBJ2-1 . TRBV7-9 . CASSQAYNEQFF TGTGCCAGCAGCCAAGCATACAATGAGCAGTTCTTC
TRBJ2-5 . TRBV2 TRBD2 CASTAGTTASTQYF TGTGCCAGCACCGCCGGGACTACGGCGTCGACCCAGTACTTC
TRBJ2-5 . TRBV7-2 . CASSTNRETQYF TGTGCCAGCAGCACGAATCGGGAGACCCAGTACTTC
TRBJ2-5 . TRBV5-4 TRBD1 CASRLDRGREETQYF TGTGCCAGCCGCCTGGACAGGGGCCGGGAAGAGACCCAGTACTTC
TRBJ1-6 . TRBV10-2 TRBD1 CASVGTARNSPLHF TGCGCCAGCGTCGGGACAGCTAGGAATTCACCCCTCCACTTT
TRBJ2-3 . TRBV18 TRBD1 CASSAQDRNAQYF TGTGCCAGCTCTGCCCAGGACAGGAACGCGCAGTATTTT
TRBJ2-1 . TRBV5-6 . CASSARQFNEQFF TGTGCCAGCAGCGCAAGACAGTTCAATGAGCAGTTCTTC
TRBJ1-5 once TRBV7-2 . CASSSGRAQPQHF TGTGCCAGCAGCTCGGGAAGGGCACAGCCCCAGCATTTT
TRBJ1-1 . TRBV19 . CASNQHRGGTEAFF TGTGCCAGTAACCAACATCGCGGGGGCACTGAAGCTTTCTTT
TRBJ2-1 once TRBV7-2 . CASSLEGLARNEQFF TGTGCCAGCAGCTTAGAAGGCCTAGCTAGGAATGAGCAGTTCTTC
TRBJ2-2 . TRBV12-3/TRBV12-4 TRBD2 CASSPRGAGELFF TGTGCCAGCAGTCCACGGGGGGCCGGGGAGCTGTTTTTT
TRBJ1-5 . TRBV28 . CASSLQGPSGNQPQHF TGTGCCAGCAGTCTCCAGGGGCCAAGCGGCAATCAGCCCCAGCATTTT
TRBJ2-2 . TRBV5-1 TRBD1 CASSRQGVGVTGELFF TGCGCCAGCAGCCGACAGGGCGTGGGGGTCACCGGGGAGCTGTTTTTT
TRBJ2-2 . TRBV27 . CASSLLIHGELFF TGTGCCAGCAGTCTCCTTATACACGGGGAGCTGTTTTTT
TRBJ1-1 . TRBV11-2 . CASSLGGGRAEAFF TGTGCCAGCAGCTTAGGGGGGGGCAGGGCTGAAGCTTTCTTT
TRBJ2-3 . TRBV10-3 . CAISAAVTSTDTQYF TGTGCCATCAGTGCAGCGGTCACTAGCACAGATACGCAGTATTTT
TRBJ1-4 few TRBV6-1 TRBD1 CASSEQTGTEKLFF TGTGCCAGCAGTGAACAGACAGGGACTGAAAAACTGTTTTTT
TRBJ2-7 . TRBV7-9 TRBD2 CASSLAGVHYEQYF TGTGCCAGCAGCCTAGCGGGAGTTCACTACGAGCAGTACTTC
TRBJ1-6 . TRBV7-2 TRBD1 CASSLTGTGQNSPLHF TGTGCCAGCAGCTTAACCGGGACAGGACAGAATTCACCCCTCCACTTT
TRBJ2-7 few TRBV13 . CASRDGGRGVGEQYF TGTGCCAGCAGGGACGGGGGCAGGGGGGTAGGCGAGCAGTACTTC
TRBJ2-5 once TRBV3-1/TRBV3-2 TRBD2 CASMDSGSQETQYF TGTGCCAGCATGGATAGCGGGAGCCAAGAGACCCAGTACTTC
TRBJ2-3 . TRBV12-5 TRBD1 CASGLGQGAADTQYF TGTGCTAGTGGTTTGGGACAGGGGGCGGCAGATACGCAGTATTTT